Listed below are T cell receptor beta chains from one sample, sequenced in a study of radiation and T cells in renal cell carcinoma. Produced via immunoSEQ multiplex PCR; TCRdb's table is partial and in-frame only. The sample includes 130,000 to 150,000 clones, about 88% seen only once; the top ten take approximately 12%. The sample in question was blood, obtained from a patient whose treatment included radiotherapy and nephrectomy. The receptors originated from a woman in her 50s with renal cell carcinoma. Each CDR3 is given with its conserved first and last residue. Only some rows state a clone size, as once, few, many or a class for expanded clones.

j_call: TRBJ2-7; v_call: TRBV7-9; cdr3_length: 15; clone_size: .; cdr3_aa: CASSPTSGQGFEQYF
j_call: TRBJ1-1; v_call: TRBV6-1; cdr3_length: 12; clone_size: .; cdr3_aa: CASSESGQGAFF
j_call: TRBJ1-3; v_call: TRBV29-1; cdr3_length: 11; clone_size: .; cdr3_aa: CSGRSGNTIYF
j_call: TRBJ1-4; v_call: TRBV5-1; cdr3_length: 15; clone_size: .; cdr3_aa: CASSLQTGANEKLFF
j_call: TRBJ2-7; v_call: TRBV5-6; cdr3_length: 14; clone_size: .; cdr3_aa: CASSPDRGLGEQYF
j_call: TRBJ1-4; v_call: TRBV2; cdr3_length: 14; clone_size: .; cdr3_aa: CASSETRDSEKLFF
j_call: TRBJ1-2; v_call: TRBV2; cdr3_length: 15; clone_size: .; cdr3_aa: CASYSGRQGAYGYTF
j_call: TRBJ2-2; v_call: TRBV5-5; cdr3_length: 14; clone_size: .; cdr3_aa: CASNTGGETGELFF
j_call: TRBJ2-1; v_call: TRBV4-1; cdr3_length: 14; clone_size: .; cdr3_aa: CASSQDSGGNEQFF
j_call: TRBJ1-2; v_call: TRBV2; cdr3_length: 17; clone_size: .; cdr3_aa: CASSDFFYGQGAGGYTF
j_call: TRBJ1-2; v_call: TRBV5-4; cdr3_length: 13; clone_size: .; cdr3_aa: CASSLKTGYGYTF
j_call: TRBJ2-1; v_call: TRBV9; cdr3_length: 18; clone_size: .; cdr3_aa: CASSPGTSGGVHVGEQFF
j_call: TRBJ2-5; v_call: TRBV29-1; cdr3_length: 12; clone_size: .; cdr3_aa: CSDLGVGETQYF
j_call: TRBJ2-5; v_call: TRBV15; cdr3_length: 17; clone_size: .; cdr3_aa: CATSREEQGYYQETQYF
j_call: TRBJ1-5; v_call: TRBV18; cdr3_length: 15; clone_size: .; cdr3_aa: CASSLGASGGQPQHF
j_call: TRBJ2-7; v_call: TRBV19; cdr3_length: 16; clone_size: .; cdr3_aa: CASSIRQSPRQYEQYF
j_call: TRBJ2-7; v_call: TRBV21-1; cdr3_length: 16; clone_size: .; cdr3_aa: CASSIGKRDNLHEQYF
j_call: TRBJ2-5; v_call: TRBV5-1; cdr3_length: 15; clone_size: few; cdr3_aa: CASSWGTGAQETQYF
j_call: TRBJ2-5; v_call: TRBV4-1; cdr3_length: 16; clone_size: .; cdr3_aa: CASSQDPPTGWETQYF
j_call: TRBJ1-2; v_call: TRBV5-1; cdr3_length: 15; clone_size: .; cdr3_aa: CASRPPGQGEYGYTF
j_call: TRBJ1-6; v_call: TRBV30; cdr3_length: 16; clone_size: once; cdr3_aa: CAWSVRLLQVNSPLHF
j_call: TRBJ2-1; v_call: TRBV2; cdr3_length: 16; clone_size: .; cdr3_aa: CASSGTPGISYNEQFF
j_call: TRBJ2-6; v_call: TRBV7-2; cdr3_length: 16; clone_size: .; cdr3_aa: CASSPQRLSGANVLTF
j_call: TRBJ1-6; v_call: TRBV13; cdr3_length: 13; clone_size: .; cdr3_aa: CASRGAYNSPLHF